These 12 T cell receptor beta chains share one sample of origin, sequenced in a study of T cell repertoires in cytomegalovirus infection. TCRdb independently ran MiXCR on the reads; one entry per CDR3 protein. Of 50,000 to 55,000 distinct CDR3 sequences listed, around a fifth are singletons. Their antigen targets remain unknown. Specimen: CD8+ T cells from cultured PBMCs, collected from culture after CMV antigen stimulation. These receptors were collected from a human donor in good health (CMV status not recorded). Some clones in this sample may be carry-over from other donors' samples.

This clonotype was detected only a few times. This rearrangement joins TRBV7-6 to TRBJ1-4; no firm D call. Trimming removed 8 bases at V and 6 bases at J, with 4 bases between. Germline V gives CDR1 SGHVS, CDR2 FNYEAQ. This CDR3 has 10 amino acids. CDR3 sequence (DNA): TGTGCCAGCGGGGATGAAAAACTGTTTTTT. As protein: CASGDEKLFF.

The rearrangement uses TRBV7-2 and TRBJ2-5; 12 bases are a match to TRBD2. Unmatched junction bases numbered 6, after V lost 5 bases and J lost 2 bases. This CDR3 spans 16 amino acids. In germline, CDR1 is SGHTA, CDR2 FQGNSA. CDR3 residues: CASSQLAGGLQETQYF. The CDR3 region has the DNA TGTGCCAGCAGCCAACTAGCGGGAGGCCTACAAGAGACCCAGTACTTC.

J is TRBJ1-5 and V is TRBV19; maybe TRBD1 (6 bases). This CDR3 has 17 residues. V was clipped by 8 bases and J by 0 bases, with 20 bases between them. Per germline, CDR1 LNHDA and CDR2 SQIVND (reference sequence). CDR3 sequence: CASFSGPGDYSNQPQHF. CDR3 DNA: TGTGCCAGTTTCTCTGGCCCAGGGGACTATAGCAATCAGCCCCAGCATTTT.

This clonotype was counted at least ten times. The chain carries TRBV7-6 and TRBJ1-3; the match to TRBD1 covers 10 bases. The CDR3 sequence is 18 residues long. Germline V gene data show CDR1 as SGHVS and CDR2 as FNYEAQ. After removal of 5 bases from V and 0 bases from J, the junction contained 10 bases not matched to a gene. The CDR3 region is CASSPRTGGTYSGNTIYF. The CDR3 DNA follows: TGTGCCAGCAGCCCTCGGACAGGGGGTACCTACTCTGGAAACACCATATATTTT.

Comments on this clonotype: The junction does not match germline at one end; this may be a read error. V gene TRBV7-2 combines with J gene TRBJ2-7; a possible D gene is TRBD2 (5 bases). Germline CDR1 reads SGHTA; CDR2 reads FQGNSA. The CDR3 loop spans 12 amino acids. CDR3 residues: CASSSMDCLNGF. CDR3 bases: TGTGCCAGCAGCTCGATGGACTGTCTTAACGGCTTC.

This clonotype has just a few counts. The chain uses TRBV7-2 and TRBJ2-7; 11 bases match TRBD2. With 5 bases clipped from V and 4 bases from J, the junction kept 7 bases outside the gene matches. The CDR3 extends over 15 amino acids. The germline gives CDR1 SGHTA, CDR2 FQGNSA. The CDR3 DNA follows: TGTGCCAGCAGCATTAGCGGGAGGGGGGAGTACGAGCAGTACTTC. As protein: CASSISGRGEYEQYF.

This clonotype was counted ten times or more. The chain has TRBV7-2 and TRBJ1-4, with D maybe TRBD1 (6 bases). Germline values: CDR1 SGHTA, CDR2 FQGNSA. With 3 bases removed from V and 8 bases from J, the gap between germline ends came to 16 bases. CDR3 length: 15 residues. The CDR3 nucleotides are TGTGCCAGCAGCTTCCGCGCAGGGGAAAAAGAAAAACTGTTTTTT. Protein: CASSFRAGEKEKLFF.

In this sample, this clonotype turned up a few times. The chain combines TRBV7-9 with TRBJ2-7, with D perhaps assigned TRBD1 or TRBD2 (5 bases each). The CDR3 length is 13 residues. V dropped 6 bases and J dropped 4 bases, with 13 bases sitting between them. Germline assignment: CDR1 SEHNR and CDR2 FQNEAQ (reference sequence). CDR3 region: CASRRGDDYEQYF. In nucleotides, the CDR3 is TGTGCCAGCAGACGAGGGGACGATTACGAGCAGTACTTC.

This clonotype was seen a few times. The chain recombines TRBV6-1 with TRBJ2-5; 7 bases fit TRBD1. V gave up 5 bases and J gave up 5 bases; unmatched junction bases: 11. CDR1 MNHNS and CDR2 SASEGT come from the germline V gene. This CDR3 region has 15 residues. For the CDR3, the DNA is TGTGCCAGCAGTCCCCAGACAGGGTTTGGGGAGACCCAGTACTTC. This codes for CASSPQTGFGETQYF.

This clonotype appeared many times. J is TRBJ2-3 and V is TRBV7-6; TRBD1 aligns across 11 bases. V gave up 4 bases and J gave up 1 base; unmatched junction bases: 1. The CDR3 totals 15 residues. Germline V CDR1 and CDR2: SGHVS, FNYEAQ. The CDR3 region is CASSWTGGGTDTQYF. The CDR3 DNA follows: TGTGCCAGCAGCTGGACAGGGGGCGGCACAGATACGCAGTATTTT.

This clonotype was picked up a small number of times. J is TRBJ2-7 and V is TRBV7-9; D possibly matches TRBD1 or TRBD2 (5 bases each). CDR3 length: 15 amino acids. CDR1 and CDR2 from the germline V gene are SEHNR and FQNEAQ (reference sequence). The V end lost 8 bases, the J end lost 2 bases, and 19 bases lay between the germline ends. CDR3 DNA: TGTGCCAGCGAAGCTACCGGGACCTGGACCTACGAGCAGTACTTC. Residues: CASEATGTWTYEQYF.

This clonotype showed up just a few times. V and J are TRBV7-9 and TRBJ2-2, with 8 bases identical to TRBD1. Germline CDR1 reads SEHNR; CDR2 reads FQNEAQ (reference sequence). The CDR3 loop spans 17 amino acids. V shed 7 bases and J 4 bases; nucleotides not matched to a gene: 14. In DNA, the CDR3 is TGTGCCAGCACTCCTTACCCGGGACAGGACCGCACCGGGGAGCTGTTTTTT. Translating gives CASTPYPGQDRTGELFF.